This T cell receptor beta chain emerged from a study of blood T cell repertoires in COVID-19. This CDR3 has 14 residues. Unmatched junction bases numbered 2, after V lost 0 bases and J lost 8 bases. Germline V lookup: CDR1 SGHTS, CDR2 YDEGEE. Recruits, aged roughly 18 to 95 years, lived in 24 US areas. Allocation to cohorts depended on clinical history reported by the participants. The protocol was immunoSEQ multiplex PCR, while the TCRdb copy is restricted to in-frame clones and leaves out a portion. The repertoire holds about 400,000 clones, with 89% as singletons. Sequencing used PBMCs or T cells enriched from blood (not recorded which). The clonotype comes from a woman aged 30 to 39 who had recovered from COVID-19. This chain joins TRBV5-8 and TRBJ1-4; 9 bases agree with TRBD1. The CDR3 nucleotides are TGTGCCAGCAGCTTGGACGGGACAGGGGAAAAACTGTTTTTT. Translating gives CASSLDGTGEKLFF.